This T cell receptor (beta chain) was identified during a study of cytomegalovirus exposure and HLA in healthy donors. This clone was seen a few times. Its target is unknown. Findings of the study overall: Exclusion applied to some V segments, including TRBV6-2 and TRBV6-3, as they were indistinguishable. According to an earlier analysis, most TCR beta V segments yielded productive rearrangements about 87% or about 30% of the time. Most likely, a cluster of highly shared sequence variants arose as a sequencing artifact.

Trimming cost V 1 base and J 4 bases, with 11 bases left between them. Germline CDR1 KGHSH, CDR2 LQKENI. This CDR3 spans 14 amino acids. A multiplex PCR was run with 60 Vbeta primers and 13 Jbeta primers. Under the authors' procedure: Later, an analysis found 75 million to 90 million unique TCR beta chains, and roughly 10 million of these were shared. Assay: immunoSEQ multiplex PCR; the TCRdb copy retains only in-frame clones and omits some. V and J calls and clone size are as listed in that table; D and trimming were resolved from the DNA. This sample has 140,000 or so clones; 70% to 85% occur once, and the top ten carry roughly 10%.

The chain uses TRBV18 and TRBJ2-7; no reliable D call. The sequence came from a woman aged 55-70 years in good health and CMV-seropositive. Material for sequencing was PBMCs. For the CDR3, the DNA is TGTGCCAGCTCACCACGGGCACAAGGATACGAGCAGTACTTC. It encodes CASSPRAQGYEQYF.